Listed below are T cell receptor beta chains from one sample, sequenced in a study of cytotoxic CD8 clonotypes in ibrutinib-treated CLL. Produced via immunoSEQ multiplex PCR; TCRdb's table is partial and in-frame only. The sample includes around 140,000 clones, 65% to 85% seen only once; the top ten take 7.5% to 8%. Source: PBMCs, taken after 36 months of ibrutinib treatment. These receptors were collected from a human donor with chronic lymphocytic leukemia. The CDR3 runs from the conserved cysteine through the conserved F or W. Each record gives: D gene, J gene, clone size, V gene, CDR3 protein, CDR3 DNA. A D gene is named only where the DNA matches it firmly. Some rows mark clone size as missing; the rest say once, few, many or name a class of expanded clone.

D: -
J: TRBJ1-4
size: -
V: TRBV11-3
CDR3: CASSLNGQPPRHPNEKLFF
DNA: TGTGCCAGCAGCTTAAACGGGCAGCCACCCCGGCATCCTAATGAAAAACTGTTTTTT

D: TRBD1
J: TRBJ1-1
size: -
V: TRBV2
CDR3: CANPPGRGRGLNTEAFF
DNA: TGTGCCAACCCTCCCGGCAGGGGGCGCGGGCTGAACACTGAAGCTTTCTTT

D: -
J: TRBJ2-5
size: -
V: TRBV11-2
CDR3: CASSAGSQETQYF
DNA: TGTGCCAGCTCGGCGGGGAGCCAAGAGACCCAGTACTTC

D: TRBD1
J: TRBJ1-4
size: -
V: TRBV19
CDR3: CATTGRGSEGTNEKLFF
DNA: TGTGCCACCACAGGCAGGGGGTCAGAAGGAACTAATGAAAAACTGTTTTTT

D: -
J: TRBJ2-3
size: once
V: TRBV15
CDR3: CATSRAGGRSTDTQYF
DNA: TGTGCCACCAGCAGAGCCGGAGGCAGAAGCACAGATACGCAGTATTTT

D: TRBD1
J: TRBJ1-2
size: -
V: TRBV5-4
CDR3: CASSPRGVTGDYGYTF
DNA: TGTGCCAGCAGCCCCCGAGGGGTAACAGGGGACTATGGCTACACCTTT

D: TRBD1
J: TRBJ1-1
size: -
V: TRBV6-1
CDR3: CASLTGVEAFF
DNA: TGTGCCAGCTTGACAGGGGTTGAAGCTTTCTTT

D: -
J: TRBJ2-5
size: -
V: TRBV11-2
CDR3: CASSYHGEYQETQYF
DNA: TGTGCCAGCAGCTACCACGGGGAGTACCAAGAGACCCAGTACTTC

D: -
J: TRBJ2-7
size: -
V: TRBV6-5
CDR3: CASSYSWGFNEQYF
DNA: TGTGCCAGCAGTTACTCGTGGGGATTCAACGAGCAGTACTTC

D: -
J: TRBJ1-5
size: few
V: TRBV7-2
CDR3: CASSRDQPQHF
DNA: TGTGCCAGCAGTCGAGATCAGCCCCAGCATTTT

D: -
J: TRBJ2-7
size: -
V: TRBV5-1
CDR3: CASSLNREYEQYF
DNA: TGCGCCAGCAGCTTGAACAGGGAATACGAGCAGTACTTC

D: TRBD1
J: TRBJ1-2
size: -
V: TRBV29-1
CDR3: CSVEATGGMIGYGYTF
DNA: TGCAGCGTTGAAGCGACAGGGGGGATGATAGGCTATGGCTACACCTTC

D: -
J: TRBJ1-4
size: -
V: TRBV11-2
CDR3: CASSYRVGEKLFF
DNA: TGTGCCAGCAGCTACAGGGTGGGGGAAAAACTGTTTTTT

D: -
J: TRBJ1-1
size: -
V: TRBV19
CDR3: CASSIIGPTEAFF
DNA: TGTGCCAGTAGTATAATAGGGCCCACTGAAGCTTTCTTT

D: -
J: TRBJ2-2
size: -
V: TRBV6-5
CDR3: CASWTENTGELFF
DNA: TGTGCCAGCTGGACAGAGAACACCGGGGAGCTGTTTTTT

D: TRBD1
J: TRBJ1-5
size: few
V: TRBV27
CDR3: CASSGQGSNQPQHF
DNA: TGTGCCAGCAGTGGACAGGGGAGCAATCAGCCCCAGCATTTT

D: -
J: TRBJ1-1
size: -
V: TRBV27
CDR3: CASSLMSPHTEAFF
DNA: TGTGCCAGCAGTCTCATGAGTCCCCATACTGAAGCTTTCTTT

D: TRBD1
J: TRBJ1-2
size: -
V: TRBV4-2
CDR3: CASSQPTGLGYGYTF
DNA: TGTGCCAGCAGCCAACCGACAGGGTTGGGCTATGGCTACACCTTC

D: TRBD1
J: TRBJ2-2
size: -
V: TRBV28
CDR3: CASSATGGHNTGELFF
DNA: TGTGCCAGCAGTGCTACAGGGGGCCATAACACCGGGGAGCTGTTTTTT

D: -
J: TRBJ2-6
size: -
V: TRBV21-1
CDR3: CASSKRGRGAGANVLTF
DNA: TGTGCCAGCAGCAAACGGGGGCGAGGGGCTGGGGCCAACGTCCTGACTTTC

D: TRBD2
J: TRBJ2-2
size: -
V: TRBV7-7
CDR3: CASSSLSGVNTGELFF
DNA: TGTGCCAGCAGCTCCCTTAGCGGGGTGAACACCGGGGAGCTGTTTTTT

D: TRBD1
J: TRBJ2-7
size: -
V: TRBV5-6
CDR3: CASSFSQGVRYEQYF
DNA: TGTGCCAGCAGCTTCTCACAGGGGGTTCGCTACGAGCAGTACTTC

D: -
J: TRBJ1-4
size: few
V: TRBV4-1
CDR3: CASSHEGLGEKLFF
DNA: TGCGCCAGCAGCCACGAGGGGTTGGGTGAAAAACTGTTTTTT

D: TRBD1
J: TRBJ2-6
size: -
V: TRBV28
CDR3: CASTTGGLRSGANVLTF
DNA: TGTGCCAGCACTACAGGGGGCCTCCGCTCTGGGGCCAACGTCCTGACTTTC

D: TRBD1
J: TRBJ1-6
size: -
V: TRBV4-1
CDR3: CASSQTDRAPNSPLHF
DNA: TGCGCCAGCAGCCAAACGGACAGGGCTCCTAATTCACCCCTCCACTTT

D: -
J: TRBJ1-1
size: few
V: TRBV19
CDR3: CASSMTGLNTEAFF
DNA: TGTGCCAGTAGTATGACAGGCTTGAACACTGAAGCTTTCTTT

D: TRBD2
J: TRBJ2-1
size: -
V: TRBV2
CDR3: CARSGAGEGYEQFF
DNA: TGTGCCAGAAGCGGAGCGGGAGAAGGGTATGAGCAGTTCTTC

D: -
J: TRBJ1-1
size: -
V: TRBV6-5
CDR3: CASSSGGGDTEAFF
DNA: TGTGCCAGCAGTTCGGGGGGAGGCGACACTGAAGCTTTCTTT

D: TRBD2
J: TRBJ2-1
size: -
V: TRBV6-5
CDR3: CASKPGLANNEQFF
DNA: TGTGCCAGCAAACCGGGACTAGCGAACAATGAGCAGTTCTTC

D: TRBD2
J: TRBJ2-7
size: many
V: TRBV4-2
CDR3: CASSQEVFLAGGNYEQYF
DNA: TGTGCCAGCAGCCAAGAAGTATTTTTAGCGGGGGGGAACTACGAGCAGTACTTC

D: -
J: TRBJ1-1
size: -
V: TRBV18
CDR3: CASSPLTGSTEAFF
DNA: TGTGCCAGCTCACCACTTACAGGGTCCACTGAAGCTTTCTTT

D: TRBD2
J: TRBJ2-7
size: -
V: TRBV5-1
CDR3: CASRAGGSYEQYF
DNA: TGCGCCAGCAGAGCGGGGGGCTCCTACGAGCAGTACTTC

D: -
J: TRBJ1-2
size: once
V: TRBV7-8
CDR3: CASSSSRGRGGYTF
DNA: TGTGCCAGCAGCTCCTCACGCGGTAGAGGAGGCTACACCTTC

D: -
J: TRBJ1-6
size: -
V: TRBV6-4
CDR3: CASSDREEGISPLHF
DNA: TGTGCCAGCAGTGACCGGGAGGAGGGGATTTCACCCCTCCACTTT

D: -
J: TRBJ1-2
size: -
V: TRBV30
CDR3: CAWNKGTSPLRGYTF
DNA: TGTGCCTGGAATAAAGGGACCTCCCCACTTAGGGGCTACACCTTC

D: -
J: TRBJ2-1
size: -
V: TRBV6-4
CDR3: CASSDSIDEQFF
DNA: TGTGCCAGCAGTGACTCGATCGATGAGCAGTTCTTC

D: -
J: TRBJ1-4
size: few
V: TRBV19
CDR3: CASSNWPNEKLFF
DNA: TGTGCCAGTAGTAATTGGCCTAATGAAAAACTGTTTTTT

D: TRBD1
J: TRBJ1-3
size: -
V: TRBV4-1
CDR3: CASSQGDRAFGNTIYF
DNA: TGCGCCAGCAGCCAGGGGGACAGGGCCTTTGGAAACACCATATATTTT

D: TRBD1
J: TRBJ1-2
size: -
V: TRBV15
CDR3: CATSIRQGASYGYTF
DNA: TGTGCCACCAGCATACGACAGGGGGCGAGCTATGGCTACACCTTC

D: -
J: TRBJ2-2
size: once
V: TRBV15
CDR3: CATSHSGELFF
DNA: TGTGCCACCAGCCATTCCGGGGAGCTGTTTTTT

D: -
J: TRBJ1-3
size: few
V: TRBV19
CDR3: CASSPSANSGNTIYF
DNA: TGTGCCAGTAGTCCTAGCGCCAACTCTGGAAACACCATATATTTT

D: TRBD2
J: TRBJ2-7
size: -
V: TRBV7-7
CDR3: CASSPGREDSYEQYF
DNA: TGTGCCAGCAGCCCAGGGCGGGAGGACTCCTACGAGCAGTACTTC

D: -
J: TRBJ1-1
size: -
V: TRBV5-1
CDR3: CASTLVEGPSGTEAFF
DNA: TGCGCCAGCACCCTGGTGGAGGGACCGTCGGGTACTGAAGCTTTCTTT

D: -
J: TRBJ2-3
size: -
V: TRBV27
CDR3: CASSLPGTSTDTQYF
DNA: TGTGCCAGCAGTCTCCCCGGGACCAGCACAGATACGCAGTATTTT

D: TRBD2
J: TRBJ2-1
size: few
V: TRBV7-3
CDR3: CASRGSGSVSYNEQFF
DNA: TGTGCCAGCAGGGGTAGCGGGAGTGTTTCTTACAATGAGCAGTTCTTC

D: TRBD2
J: TRBJ2-2
size: -
V: TRBV15
CDR3: CATSRTRTSGDTGELFF
DNA: TGTGCCACCAGCCGGACCCGGACTAGCGGAGACACCGGGGAGCTGTTTTTT

D: -
J: TRBJ2-7
size: -
V: TRBV13
CDR3: CASSLGGLADEQYF
DNA: TGTGCCAGCAGCTTAGGGGGGCTAGCAGACGAGCAGTACTTC

D: -
J: TRBJ1-2
size: -
V: TRBV2
CDR3: CAGVDSGANYGYTF
DNA: TGTGCCGGAGTAGATTCGGGGGCTAACTATGGCTACACCTTC

D: TRBD1
J: TRBJ1-1
size: -
V: TRBV5-1
CDR3: CASSSGGTEAFF
DNA: TGCGCCAGCAGCTCAGGGGGCACTGAAGCTTTCTTT

D: TRBD1
J: TRBJ1-5
size: -
V: TRBV18
CDR3: CASSFRGFDQPQHF
DNA: TGTGCCAGCTCGTTCAGGGGGTTCGATCAGCCCCAGCATTTT

D: -
J: TRBJ1-1
size: -
V: TRBV30
CDR3: CACEWGWRNTEAFF
DNA: TGTGCCTGCGAGTGGGGCTGGAGGAACACTGAAGCTTTCTTT

D: -
J: TRBJ1-1
size: -
V: TRBV20-1
CDR3: CSAQTSFLAFF
DNA: TGCAGTGCCCAGACTTCTTTTCTAGCTTTCTTT

D: -
J: TRBJ1-1
size: few
V: TRBV11-2
CDR3: CASNSGNTEAFF
DNA: TGTGCCAGCAACTCGGGGAACACTGAAGCTTTCTTT

D: TRBD1
J: TRBJ2-3
size: -
V: TRBV15
CDR3: CATSRDRGRPDTQYF
DNA: TGTGCCACCAGCAGAGATAGGGGGCGGCCAGATACGCAGTATTTT